A selection of T cell receptor beta chains follows, all from one sample in a study of blood T cells in healthy people across ages. One entry per CDR3 protein results from TCRdb running MiXCR on the 5' RACE reads. Among around 1.5 million distinct CDR3 sequences, about 40% were seen once, and the ten largest hold roughly 7.9%. Source material: blood. The receptors stem from a woman between 18 and 29 years old in good health. The CDR3 runs from the conserved cysteine through the conserved F or W. A D gene is named only where the DNA matches it firmly. The listing skips clone size in some rows; elsewhere it reads once, few, many or a size class.

TRBJ1-3 | TRBV7-9 | - | - | CASSLGPMDYLTLGNTIYF | TGTGCCAGCAGCCTCGGCCCTATGGACTACCTTACTCTAGGAAACACCATATATTTT
TRBJ2-1 | TRBV18 | TRBD2 | - | CASSPKAGGGEQFF | TGTGCCAGCTCACCAAAAGCGGGGGGAGGCGAGCAGTTCTTC
TRBJ2-4 | TRBV28 | TRBD1 | few | CASSRQGAAKNIQYF | TGTGCCAGCAGTCGACAGGGGGCTGCCAAAAACATTCAGTACTTC
TRBJ2-3 | TRBV6-1 | TRBD2 | - | CASSPPTSGGYVGSGGTDTQYF | TGTGCCAGCAGTCCCCCGACTAGCGGGGGTTACGTGGGGAGCGGGGGCACAGATACGCAGTATTTT
TRBJ2-3 | TRBV10-1 | - | - | CASSDRGASTDTQYF | TGCGCCAGCAGTGACCGGGGGGCGAGCACAGATACGCAGTATTTT
TRBJ2-1 | TRBV14 | TRBD2 | - | CASSQDPGLAGSNSYNEQFF | TGTGCCAGCAGCCAAGATCCGGGACTAGCGGGATCAAACTCCTACAATGAGCAGTTCTTC
TRBJ2-6 | TRBV9 | - | - | CASTITGGANVLTF | TGTGCCAGCACCATCACGGGGGGGGCCAACGTCCTGACTTTC
TRBJ2-1 | TRBV5-1 | TRBD1 | - | CASSPDRERQFF | TGCGCCAGCAGCCCTGACAGGGAGAGGCAGTTCTTC
TRBJ2-3 | TRBV29-1 | - | many | CSLVEGTDTQYF | TGCAGTCTAGTTGAGGGGACAGATACGCAGTATTTT
TRBJ2-1 | TRBV6-6 | TRBD2 | - | CASSSTSGCGKFF | TGTGCCAGCAGCTCGACTAGCGGGTGCGGGAAGTTCTTC
TRBJ2-3 | TRBV2 | TRBD1 | - | CASRRQGTTRYF | TGTGCCAGCCGTCGACAGGGGACGACGCGGTATTTT
TRBJ2-5 | TRBV29-1 | TRBD1 | - | CSVDAQGEVETQYF | TGCAGCGTTGATGCTCAGGGGGAAGTAGAGACCCAGTACTTC
TRBJ2-7 | TRBV24-1 | - | - | CATSDRRDPSYNEQYF | TGTGCCACCAGTGATCGCCGGGACCCCTCCTACAATGAGCAGTACTTC
TRBJ1-6 | TRBV20-1 | TRBD1 | - | CSAREPGQGAQSPLHF | TGCAGTGCTAGAGAACCGGGACAGGGGGCACAGTCACCCCTCCACTTT
TRBJ1-6 | TRBV2 | - | - | CASRGSFTLHF | TGTGCCAGCAGGGGCTCCTTCACCCTCCACTTT
TRBJ2-3 | TRBV10-2 | TRBD1 | - | CASRSTGSADTQYF | TGCGCCAGCAGATCGACAGGGTCGGCAGATACGCAGTATTTT
TRBJ1-2 | TRBV6-6 | - | - | CASRDGANPLYGYTF | TGTGCCAGCCGTGACGGGGCAAACCCCCTCTATGGTTACACCTTC
TRBJ2-7 | TRBV30 | - | - | CAWSLARGEQYF | TGTGCCTGGAGTCTAGCCCGGGGCGAGCAGTACTTC
TRBJ1-1 | TRBV3-1 | - | - | CASSQPTGFMNTEAFF | TGTGCCAGCAGCCAACCGACAGGCTTTATGAACACTGAAGCTTTCTTT
TRBJ2-1 | TRBV3-1 | - | - | CASSRGLGSGNNEQFF | TGTGCCAGCAGCCGGGGGCTCGGGTCGGGGAACAATGAGCAGTTCTTC
TRBJ2-1 | TRBV9 | - | few | CASSVADNEQFF | TGTGCCAGCAGCGTAGCCGACAATGAGCAGTTCTTC
TRBJ1-5 | TRBV20-1 | TRBD1 | - | CSAAGTEISKPQHF | TGCAGTGCTGCCGGGACAGAGATCAGTAAGCCCCAGCATTTT
TRBJ2-3 | TRBV20-1 | - | - | CSARRGRGLLGADTQYF | TGCAGTGCTAGAAGAGGACGGGGCCTACTTGGCGCAGATACGCAGTATTTT
TRBJ2-1 | TRBV5-1 | - | many | CASSLGSGYNEQFF | TGCGCCAGCAGCTTGGGGTCAGGGTACAATGAGCAGTTCTTC